Listed below are T cell receptor beta chains from one sample, sequenced in a study of CD8 T cells in ankylosing spondylitis. Via MiXCR, TCRdb re-called the 5' RACE reads, giving one row per CDR3 protein. This repertoire shows about 320,000 distinct CDR3 sequences, 9.5% to 13% found once; its top ten account for roughly 9.2%. Sequencing was done on a sample of blood, either unsorted or a sorted T cell fraction (not recorded which). Every receptor here comes from a female donor with ankylosing spondylitis or in good health (not recorded which). Both conserved end residues are part of each CDR3. D genes are given only for firm matches. The size field is filled for only some rows; it gives once, few, many or a size class.

abundance: many
d_gene: .
v_gene: TRBV5-1
j_gene: TRBJ2-5
CDR3aa: CASSGGLQETQYF
CDR3nt: TGCGCCAGCAGCGGGGGACTGCAAGAGACCCAGTACTTC

abundance: many
d_gene: TRBD2
v_gene: TRBV5-1
j_gene: TRBJ2-1
CDR3aa: CASSLDAGGVNEQFF
CDR3nt: TGCGCCAGCAGCTTGGATGCGGGGGGCGTGAATGAGCAGTTCTTC

abundance: few
d_gene: .
v_gene: TRBV30
j_gene: TRBJ2-1
CDR3aa: CAWSVWDNEQFF
CDR3nt: TGTGCCTGGAGTGTCTGGGACAATGAGCAGTTCTTC

abundance: few
d_gene: TRBD1
v_gene: TRBV7-9
j_gene: TRBJ2-5
CDR3aa: CASSYDRGRMGTQYF
CDR3nt: TGTGCCAGCAGCTACGACAGGGGTCGGATGGGGACCCAGTACTTC

abundance: many
d_gene: TRBD1
v_gene: TRBV5-6
j_gene: TRBJ1-6
CDR3aa: CASSIWTGGHNSPLHF
CDR3nt: TGTGCCAGCAGCATATGGACAGGGGGCCATAATTCACCCCTCCACTTT

abundance: .
d_gene: TRBD2
v_gene: TRBV7-2
j_gene: TRBJ2-7
CDR3aa: CASSSGLALTLEQYF
CDR3nt: TGTGCCAGCAGCTCCGGACTAGCCCTCACCCTCGAGCAGTACTTC

abundance: many
d_gene: .
v_gene: TRBV18
j_gene: TRBJ2-1
CDR3aa: CASSPGVYNEQFF
CDR3nt: TGTGCCAGCAGCCCCGGGGTGTACAATGAGCAGTTCTTC

abundance: few
d_gene: .
v_gene: TRBV3-1
j_gene: TRBJ2-1
CDR3aa: CASSYSYNEQFF
CDR3nt: TGTGCCAGCAGCTACAGCTACAATGAGCAGTTCTTC

abundance: few
d_gene: .
v_gene: TRBV7-9
j_gene: TRBJ2-2
CDR3aa: CASSVGPREAGELFF
CDR3nt: TGTGCCAGCAGCGTGGGGCCTAGGGAGGCCGGGGAGCTGTTTTTT

abundance: many
d_gene: .
v_gene: TRBV20-1
j_gene: TRBJ2-3
CDR3aa: CSAKGLGFDFTDTQYF
CDR3nt: TGCAGTGCTAAAGGACTCGGGTTTGATTTCACAGATACGCAGTATTTT

abundance: many
d_gene: .
v_gene: TRBV20-1
j_gene: TRBJ2-1
CDR3aa: CSARVRAQFF
CDR3nt: TGCAGTGCTAGAGTCAGGGCCCAGTTCTTC

abundance: many
d_gene: .
v_gene: TRBV6-2/TRBV6-3
j_gene: TRBJ2-3
CDR3aa: CASSSWTVSHTRASTDTQYF
CDR3nt: TGTGCCAGCAGTTCTTGGACGGTCTCCCATACCCGGGCTAGCACAGATACGCAGTATTTT

abundance: many
d_gene: TRBD2
v_gene: TRBV20-1
j_gene: TRBJ2-3
CDR3aa: CSASLQGTSGTTDTQYF
CDR3nt: TGCAGTGCTAGTTTACAAGGGACTAGCGGGACCACAGATACGCAGTATTTT

abundance: few
d_gene: .
v_gene: TRBV10-3
j_gene: TRBJ2-5
CDR3aa: CAISETPPGTQYF
CDR3nt: TGTGCCATCAGTGAGACCCCTCCGGGGACCCAGTACTTC

abundance: .
d_gene: TRBD2
v_gene: TRBV20-1
j_gene: TRBJ2-7
CDR3aa: CSGTPSGRGYEQYF
CDR3nt: TGCAGTGGGACCCCTAGCGGGAGAGGCTACGAGCAGTACTTC

abundance: .
d_gene: .
v_gene: TRBV7-2
j_gene: TRBJ2-1
CDR3aa: CASSSPGGYNEQFF
CDR3nt: TGTGCCAGCAGCTCCCCTGGCGGCTACAATGAGCAGTTCTTC

abundance: few
d_gene: TRBD1
v_gene: TRBV5-1
j_gene: TRBJ2-2
CDR3aa: CASSFTGDRAGELFF
CDR3nt: TGCGCCAGCAGCTTTACAGGGGATCGGGCCGGGGAGCTGTTTTTT

abundance: many
d_gene: .
v_gene: TRBV5-1
j_gene: TRBJ2-3
CDR3aa: CASSSDGVRSDTQYF
CDR3nt: TGCGCCAGCAGCTCGGACGGCGTTCGGTCAGATACGCAGTATTTT

abundance: few
d_gene: .
v_gene: TRBV20-1
j_gene: TRBJ1-5
CDR3aa: CSATREGVIQPQHF
CDR3nt: TGCAGTGCTACCCGCGAAGGGGTAATTCAGCCCCAGCATTTT

abundance: many
d_gene: TRBD1
v_gene: TRBV6-1
j_gene: TRBJ2-7
CDR3aa: CASSQTGSSYEQYF
CDR3nt: TGTGCCAGCAGCCAGACAGGGTCCTCCTACGAGCAGTACTTC

abundance: .
d_gene: .
v_gene: TRBV11-2
j_gene: TRBJ2-2
CDR3aa: CASSLKFADRNIGELFF
CDR3nt: TGTGCCAGCAGCTTAAAATTTGCGGACAGAAACATCGGGGAGCTGTTTTTT

abundance: many
d_gene: .
v_gene: TRBV20-1
j_gene: TRBJ2-5
CDR3aa: CSARGLFEETQYF
CDR3nt: TGCAGTGCTAGAGGTCTATTCGAAGAGACCCAGTACTTC

abundance: .
d_gene: TRBD2
v_gene: TRBV29-1
j_gene: TRBJ2-1
CDR3aa: CSVDLAGGLIPIQFF
CDR3nt: TGCAGCGTTGATCTAGCGGGAGGGCTCATCCCTATTCAGTTCTTC

abundance: many
d_gene: .
v_gene: TRBV20-1
j_gene: TRBJ2-7
CDR3aa: CSAVTILRASLYF
CDR3nt: TGCAGTGCCGTCACTATCCTAAGGGCATCCTTGTACTTC

abundance: .
d_gene: TRBD2
v_gene: TRBV6-2/TRBV6-3
j_gene: TRBJ2-7
CDR3aa: CASSWASGYEQYF
CDR3nt: TGTGCCAGCAGTTGGGCTAGCGGCTACGAGCAGTACTTC

abundance: many
d_gene: .
v_gene: TRBV10-3
j_gene: TRBJ1-1
CDR3aa: CAISELNSEAFF
CDR3nt: TGTGCCATCAGTGAGCTAAACTCGGAAGCTTTCTTT

abundance: .
d_gene: .
v_gene: TRBV7-2
j_gene: TRBJ2-2
CDR3aa: CASSLRSRGELFF
CDR3nt: TGTGCCAGCAGCTTAAGAAGTCGCGGGGAGCTGTTTTTT

abundance: .
d_gene: .
v_gene: TRBV20-1
j_gene: TRBJ2-3
CDR3aa: CSARQDHSTDTQYF
CDR3nt: TGCAGTGCTAGACAGGACCATAGCACAGATACGCAGTATTTT

abundance: .
d_gene: TRBD2
v_gene: TRBV12-3/TRBV12-4
j_gene: TRBJ2-3
CDR3aa: CASTVGLAGAGDTQYF
CDR3nt: TGTGCCAGCACCGTAGGCCTAGCGGGAGCGGGAGATACGCAGTATTTT

abundance: many
d_gene: TRBD2
v_gene: TRBV29-1
j_gene: TRBJ2-1
CDR3aa: CSVVAGGREQFF
CDR3nt: TGCAGCGTTGTAGCGGGAGGGCGGGAGCAGTTCTTC

abundance: .
d_gene: .
v_gene: TRBV4-1
j_gene: TRBJ2-2
CDR3aa: CASSRRVGELFF
CDR3nt: TGCGCCAGCAGCCGGAGGGTCGGGGAGCTGTTTTTT

abundance: few
d_gene: .
v_gene: TRBV19
j_gene: TRBJ2-1
CDR3aa: CASTPLGGYNEQFF
CDR3nt: TGTGCCAGTACCCCACTAGGGGGCTACAATGAGCAGTTCTTC

abundance: .
d_gene: .
v_gene: TRBV7-2
j_gene: TRBJ2-7
CDR3aa: CASSSRSSAVGDEQYF
CDR3nt: TGTGCCAGCAGCTCCCGGTCTAGCGCGGTAGGGGACGAGCAGTACTTC